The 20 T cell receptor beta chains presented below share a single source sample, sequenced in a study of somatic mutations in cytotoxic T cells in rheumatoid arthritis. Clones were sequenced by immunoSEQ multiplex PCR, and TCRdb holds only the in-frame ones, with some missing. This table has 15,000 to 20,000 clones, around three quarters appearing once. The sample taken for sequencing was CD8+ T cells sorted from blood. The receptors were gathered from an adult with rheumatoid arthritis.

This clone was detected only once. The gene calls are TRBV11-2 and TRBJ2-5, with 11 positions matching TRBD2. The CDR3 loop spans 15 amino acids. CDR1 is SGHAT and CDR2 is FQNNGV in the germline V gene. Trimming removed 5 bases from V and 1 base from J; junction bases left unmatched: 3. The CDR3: CASSTTSGGQETQYF. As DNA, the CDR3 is TGTGCCAGCAGCACCACTAGCGGGGGCCAAGAGACCCAGTACTTC.

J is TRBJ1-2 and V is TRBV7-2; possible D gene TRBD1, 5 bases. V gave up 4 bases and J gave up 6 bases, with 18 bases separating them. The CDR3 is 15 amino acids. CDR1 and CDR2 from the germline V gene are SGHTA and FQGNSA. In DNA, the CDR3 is TGTGCCAGCAGCTCTACCTACGAGGGGCGCAATGGCTACACCTTC. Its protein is CASSSTYEGRNGYTF.

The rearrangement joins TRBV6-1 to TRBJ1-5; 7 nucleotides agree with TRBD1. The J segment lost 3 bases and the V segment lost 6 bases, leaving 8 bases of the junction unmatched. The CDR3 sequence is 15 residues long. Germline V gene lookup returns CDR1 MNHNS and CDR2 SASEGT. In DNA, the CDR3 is TGTGCCAGCAGACAAGACAGGGCGCACAATCAGCCCCAGCATTTT. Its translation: CASRQDRAHNQPQHF.

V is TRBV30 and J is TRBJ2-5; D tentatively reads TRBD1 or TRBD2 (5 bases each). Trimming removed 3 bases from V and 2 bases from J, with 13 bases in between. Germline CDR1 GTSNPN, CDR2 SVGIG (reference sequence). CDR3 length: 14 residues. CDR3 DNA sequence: TGTGCCTGGAGGGGACGGTCTTCTCAAGAGACCCAGTACTTC. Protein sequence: CAWRGRSSQETQYF. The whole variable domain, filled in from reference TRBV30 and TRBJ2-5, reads SQTIHQWPATLVQPVGSPLSLECTVEGTSNPNLYWYRQAAGRGLQLLFYSVGIGQISSEVPQNLSASRPQDRQFILSSKKLLLSDSGFYLCAWRGRSSQETQYFGPGTRLLVL.

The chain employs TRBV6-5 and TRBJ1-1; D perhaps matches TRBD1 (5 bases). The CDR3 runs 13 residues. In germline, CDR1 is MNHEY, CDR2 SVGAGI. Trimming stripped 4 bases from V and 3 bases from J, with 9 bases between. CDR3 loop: CASSSRVDTEAFF. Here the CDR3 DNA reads TGTGCCAGCAGTTCCAGGGTTGACACTGAAGCTTTCTTT.

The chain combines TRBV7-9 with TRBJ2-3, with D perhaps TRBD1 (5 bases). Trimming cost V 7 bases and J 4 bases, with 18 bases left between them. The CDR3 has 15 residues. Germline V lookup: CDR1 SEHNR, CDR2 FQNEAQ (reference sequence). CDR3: CASTSPHDSADTQYF. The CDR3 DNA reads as TGTGCCAGCACCTCCCCCCACGACAGCGCAGATACGCAGTATTTT.

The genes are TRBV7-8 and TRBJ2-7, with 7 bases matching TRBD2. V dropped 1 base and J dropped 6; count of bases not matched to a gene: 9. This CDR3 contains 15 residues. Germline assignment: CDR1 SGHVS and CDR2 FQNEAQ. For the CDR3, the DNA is TGTGCCAGCAGCTTAGATGGCGGGGGTGTTCTCGAGCAGTACGTC. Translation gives CASSLDGGGVLEQYV.

CDR3: CASSEGLGWPSTDTQYF. The CDR3 DNA reads TGTGCCAGCAGTGAAGGGTTGGGATGGCCGAGCACAGATACGCAGTATTTT. The rearrangement links TRBV6-1 to TRBJ2-3; D gene uncertain. The germline V and J ends were trimmed by 1 base and 0 bases, with 14 bases remaining between them. The CDR3 is 17 amino acids. CDR1 and CDR2 from the germline V gene are MNHNS and SASEGT.

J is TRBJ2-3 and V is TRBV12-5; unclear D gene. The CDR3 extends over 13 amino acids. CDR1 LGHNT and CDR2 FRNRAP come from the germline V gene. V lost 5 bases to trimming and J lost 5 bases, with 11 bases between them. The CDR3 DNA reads TGTGCTAGTGGTGGTACCGAAGTAGATACGCAGTATTTT. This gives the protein CASGGTEVDTQYF.

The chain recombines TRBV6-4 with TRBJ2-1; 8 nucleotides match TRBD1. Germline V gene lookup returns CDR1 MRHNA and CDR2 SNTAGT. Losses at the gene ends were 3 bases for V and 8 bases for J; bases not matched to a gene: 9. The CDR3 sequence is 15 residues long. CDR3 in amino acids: CASSEGTGGNHEQFF. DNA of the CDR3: TGTGCCAGCAGTGAGGGTACAGGGGGGAACCATGAGCAGTTCTTC.

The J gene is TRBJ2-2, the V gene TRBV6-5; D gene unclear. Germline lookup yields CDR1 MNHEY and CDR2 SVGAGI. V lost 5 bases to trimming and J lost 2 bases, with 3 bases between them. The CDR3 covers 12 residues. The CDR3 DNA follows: TGTGCCAGCAGTCAAAACACCGGGGAGCTGTTTTTT. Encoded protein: CASSQNTGELFF.

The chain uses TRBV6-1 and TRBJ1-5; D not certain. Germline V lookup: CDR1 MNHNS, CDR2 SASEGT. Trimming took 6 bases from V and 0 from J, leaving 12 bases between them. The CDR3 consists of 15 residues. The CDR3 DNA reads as TGTGCCAGCAGAACCGGCCATAATAGCAATCAGCCCCAGCATTTT. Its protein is CASRTGHNSNQPQHF.

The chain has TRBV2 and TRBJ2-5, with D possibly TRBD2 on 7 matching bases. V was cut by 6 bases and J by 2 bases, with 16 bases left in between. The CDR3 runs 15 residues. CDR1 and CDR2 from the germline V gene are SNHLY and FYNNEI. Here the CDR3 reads CASRGDRGAQETQYF. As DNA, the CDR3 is TGTGCCAGCAGGGGGGACCGGGGGGCACAAGAGACCCAGTACTTC.

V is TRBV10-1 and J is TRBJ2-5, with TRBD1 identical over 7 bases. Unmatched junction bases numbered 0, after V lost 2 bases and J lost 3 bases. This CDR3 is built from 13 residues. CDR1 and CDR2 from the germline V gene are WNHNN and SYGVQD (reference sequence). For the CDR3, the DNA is TGCGCCAGCAGTGAGGACAGGGAAGAGACCCAGTACTTC. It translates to CASSEDREETQYF.

CDR3 sequence: CASSFGGSYNSPLHF. As DNA, the CDR3 is TGTGCCAGCAGCTTCGGGGGCTCCTATAATTCACCCCTCCACTTT. This chain connects TRBV11-2 to TRBJ1-6; D is perhaps TRBD1 (5 bases). Trimming took off 3 bases at V and 0 bases at J, with 6 bases between the two ends. Germline V CDR1 and CDR2: SGHAT, FQNNGV. This CDR3 has 15 residues.

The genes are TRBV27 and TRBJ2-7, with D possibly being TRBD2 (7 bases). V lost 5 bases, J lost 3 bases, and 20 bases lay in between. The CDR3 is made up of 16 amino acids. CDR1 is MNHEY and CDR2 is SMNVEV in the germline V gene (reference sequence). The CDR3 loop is CASSPPRGRGGYEQYF. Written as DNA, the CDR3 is TGTGCCAGCAGTCCCCCCCGGGGGAGGGGGGGCTACGAGCAGTACTTC.

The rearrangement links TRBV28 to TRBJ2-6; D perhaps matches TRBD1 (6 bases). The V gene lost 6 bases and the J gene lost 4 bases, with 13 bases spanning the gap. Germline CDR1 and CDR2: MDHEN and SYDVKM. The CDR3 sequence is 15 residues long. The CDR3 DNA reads TGTGCCAGCAGAGAAACAGGGACCGGGGCCAACGTCCTGACTTTC. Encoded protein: CASRETGTGANVLTF.

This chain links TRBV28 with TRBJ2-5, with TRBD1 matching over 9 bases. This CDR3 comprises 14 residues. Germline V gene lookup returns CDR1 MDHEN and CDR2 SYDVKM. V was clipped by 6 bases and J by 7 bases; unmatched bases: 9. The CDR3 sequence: CASSNRDRDTTQYF. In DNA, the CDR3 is TGTGCCAGCAGCAATCGGGACAGGGATACGACCCAGTACTTC.

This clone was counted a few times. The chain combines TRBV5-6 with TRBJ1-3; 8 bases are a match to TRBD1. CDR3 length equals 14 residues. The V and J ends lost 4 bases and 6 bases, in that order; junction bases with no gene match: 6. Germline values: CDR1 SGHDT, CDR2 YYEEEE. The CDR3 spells CASSLGQGINTIYF. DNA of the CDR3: TGTGCCAGCAGCCTAGGACAGGGCATAAACACCATATATTTT.

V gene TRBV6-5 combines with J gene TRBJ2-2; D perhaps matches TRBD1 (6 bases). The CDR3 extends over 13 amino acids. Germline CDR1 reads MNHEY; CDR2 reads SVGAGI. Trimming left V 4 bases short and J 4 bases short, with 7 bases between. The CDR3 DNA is TGTGCCAGCAGTTGGGGGCCCACCGGGGAGCTGTTTTTT. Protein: CASSWGPTGELFF.